The 7 T cell receptor beta chains below come from one sample, sequenced in a study of early T cells in non-severe SARS-CoV-2 infection. One entry per CDR3 protein results from TCRdb running MiXCR on the 5' RACE reads. This table has about 76,000 distinct CDR3 sequences, 10% to 12% appearing once. Sequences were obtained from whole blood. The receptors stem from an adult who was a healthcare worker with PCR-confirmed SARS-CoV-2 infection or an uninfected control (not recorded which).

The chain combines TRBV4-3 with TRBJ2-3; weak D call: TRBD2 (6 bases). Germline CDR1 LGHNA, CDR2 YSLEER. The V end was cut by 6 bases, the J end by 3 bases, with 16 bases between. The CDR3 length is 15 residues. In DNA form, the CDR3 reads TGCGCCAGCAGACCCTCGGGGGAAGTAACAGATACGCAGTATTTT. It yields the protein CASRPSGEVTDTQYF.

This clonotype was counted at least ten times. J is TRBJ2-5 and V is TRBV5-5, with D uncertain. Trimming took off 0 bases at V and 3 bases at J, with 3 bases between the two ends. This CDR3 comprises 12 residues. The germline V gene encodes CDR1 SGHKS and CDR2 YYEKEE (reference sequence). CDR3 sequence (DNA): TGTGCCAGCAGCTTGGTTAAAGAGACCCAGTACTTC. Amino acid sequence: CASSLVKETQYF. The whole variable domain, remainder taken from reference TRBV5-5 and TRBJ2-5, is DAGVTQSPTHLIKTRGQQVTLRCSPISGHKSVSWYQQVLGQGPQFIFQYYEKEERGRGNFPDRFSARQFPNYSSELNVNALLLGDSALYLCASSLVKETQYFGPGTRLLVL.

The table lists this clonotype with a few counts. The chain uses TRBV6-5 and TRBJ2-2; D is ambiguous. V was clipped by 0 bases and J by 2 bases, with 7 bases between them. The CDR3 covers 15 residues. Germline assignment: CDR1 MNHEY and CDR2 SVGAGI. The CDR3 loop reads CASSYSGINTGELFF. The CDR3 nucleotides are TGTGCCAGCAGTTACTCAGGAATAAACACCGGGGAGCTGTTTTTT.

The chain is built from TRBV2 and TRBJ2-7; D is ambiguous. The V end was cut by 7 bases, the J end by 6 bases, with 16 bases between. Germline V gene lookup returns CDR1 SNHLY and CDR2 FYNNEI. This CDR3 is built from 13 residues. The chain's CDR3 is CASTAELYGEQYF. In nucleotides, the CDR3 is TGTGCCAGCACTGCCGAGCTCTATGGCGAGCAGTACTTC.

The chain carries TRBV11-3 and TRBJ2-1; 9 nucleotides align to TRBD2. The CDR3 has 15 amino acids. CDR1 SGHNT and CDR2 YENEEA come from the germline V gene. The J segment lost 5 bases and the V segment lost 1 base, leaving 3 bases of the junction unmatched. The CDR3 sequence: CASSLGGGAHNEQFF. The DNA of the CDR3 is TGTGCCAGCAGCTTAGGCGGGGGGGCCCACAATGAGCAGTTCTTC.

This clonotype was seen many times. This chain links TRBV9 with TRBJ1-2; D not certain. The CDR3 sequence is 16 residues long. V dropped 4 bases and J dropped 1 base, with 17 bases sitting between them. CDR1 and CDR2 (germline): SGDLS, YYNGEE. As DNA, the CDR3 is TGTGCCAGCAGCCCCCATGAGAGAAGAAATAACTATGGCTACACCTTC. Translation gives CASSPHERRNNYGYTF.

This clonotype has more than one count but fewer than ten. The V gene is TRBV6-5, the J gene TRBJ1-5; D gene unclear. This CDR3 contains 13 residues. Deletions cut 2 bases from V and 0 bases from J, with 2 bases between. The germline V gene has CDR1 MNHEY and CDR2 SVGAGI. CDR3 in DNA: TGTGCCAGCAGTTACGATAGCAATCAGCCCCAGCATTTT. Its translation: CASSYDSNQPQHF.